This T cell receptor beta chain was sequenced during a study of HIV-infected patients and healthy controls. The repertoire came from unfractionated whole blood and reflected all unsorted peripheral T cells. cDNA was made from roughly 500 ng RNA using alpha and beta constant primers. Separate chain-specific third strand synthesis with multiplexing indices produced the alpha and beta libraries. Priming off the SP2 site generated the second strand. Each CDR3 protein is one row after TCRdb ran MiXCR on the 5' RACE reads. Seen here are more than 8,000 distinct CDR3 sequences, 7% to 9% observed once, and the top ten hold approximately 6%. In its sample, this clonotype ranks as medium-sized (0.01 to 0.1%). What it recognizes is unknown. Overall study results and limits: Compared with untreated HIV+ repertoires, healthy controls showed roughly threefold more distinct CDR3s and higher Shannon diversity. Significant mean usage differences between HIV-infected patients and controls involved eight alpha and eight beta V genes. During therapy, HIV-associated CDR3s fell significantly in frequency, while CMV-associated CDR3s did not change significantly.

The V end lost 5 bases, the J end lost 5 bases, and 14 bases lay between the germline ends. CDR3 length: 14 amino acids. The germline CDR1 and CDR2 sequences are SGHTA and FQGNSA. The clonotype comes from an adult in good health. The chain employs TRBV7-2 and TRBJ2-3; tentatively, D is TRBD2 (5 bases). The sequenced material came from blood. The CDR3 reads CASSPGLTVDTQYF. The CDR3 DNA follows: TGTGCCAGCAGCCCCGGACTCACCGTAGATACGCAGTATTTT. Using reference TRBV7-2 and TRBJ2-3 for the parts outside the CDR3, the full variable domain is GAGVSQSPSNKVTEKGKDVELRCDPISGHTALYWYRQSLGQGLEFLIYFQGNSAPDKSGLPSDRFSAERTGGSVSTLTIQRTQQEDSAVYLCASSPGLTVDTQYFGPGTRLTVL.